This TCR beta chain was sequenced in a study of OX40 agonist ivuxolimab in advanced cancers. The germline gives CDR1 SEHNR, CDR2 FQNEAQ (reference sequence). The V end lost 5 bases, the J end lost 1 base, and 11 bases lay between the germline ends. The CDR3 is made up of 14 amino acids. Data came from immunoSEQ multiplex PCR; TCRdb stores just in-frame clones and leaves some out. This sample carries about 110,000 clones, approximately 89% of them seen once, and the ten largest clones take about 0.3%. The source material was CD4+ or CD8+ T cells sorted from blood, sampled in a trial of the OX40 agonist ivuxolimab. The receptor comes from an adult with an advanced solid tumor such as melanoma, head and neck, liver or kidney cancer. V and J are TRBV7-9 and TRBJ1-1; possible D gene TRBD1, 5 bases. The CDR3 loop reads CASSPTAENTEAFF. The CDR3, as DNA: TGTGCCAGCAGCCCGACAGCCGAGAACACTGAAGCTTTCTTT.